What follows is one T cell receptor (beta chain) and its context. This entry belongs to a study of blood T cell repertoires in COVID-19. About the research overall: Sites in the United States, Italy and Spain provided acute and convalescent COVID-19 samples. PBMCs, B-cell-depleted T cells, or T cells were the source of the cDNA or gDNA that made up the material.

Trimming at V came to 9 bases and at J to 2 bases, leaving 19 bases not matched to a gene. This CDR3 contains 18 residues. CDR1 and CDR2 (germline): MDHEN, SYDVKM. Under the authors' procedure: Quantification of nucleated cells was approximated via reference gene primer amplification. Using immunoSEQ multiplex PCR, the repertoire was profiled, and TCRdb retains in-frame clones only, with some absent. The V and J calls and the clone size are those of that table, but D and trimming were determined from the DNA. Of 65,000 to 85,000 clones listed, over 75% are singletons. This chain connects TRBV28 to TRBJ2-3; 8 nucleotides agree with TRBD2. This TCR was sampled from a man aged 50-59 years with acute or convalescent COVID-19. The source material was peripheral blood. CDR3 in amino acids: CASPPWGLVTRHTDTQYF. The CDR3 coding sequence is TGTGCCAGTCCCCCGTGGGGACTAGTCACCAGGCACACAGATACGCAGTATTTT.